This T cell receptor beta chain emerged from a study of CD8 T cells in Susac syndrome. The wider study: When their blood was taken, patients with Susac syndrome were therapy-naive, taking corticosteroids, or taking intravenous immunoglobulin alone. Study results and caveats: Detection of Susac-specific public clones gave approximately 16 in total CD8+ repertoires and about five in CD8+ TEMRA repertoires.

Random hexamers were used to reverse transcribe an amount of about 0.45 to 1 ug RNA. Across 54 Vbeta and 13 Jbeta, immunoSEQ multiplex PCR amplified TCR beta CDR3. TCRdb passed the immunoSEQ multiplex PCR reads through MiXCR, listing each CDR3 protein once. Here the sample spans about 120,000 distinct CDR3 sequences, about 95% being singletons. The CDR3 spans 16 residues. V shed 0 bases, J shed 3 bases, and the junction held 5 bases outside the gene matches. Remarks on this clonotype: Its antigen remains unknown.

The sequencing input was CD8+ T cells from PBMCs. This sequence was found in a human donor with Susac syndrome. This sequence joins TRBV23-1 and TRBJ2-7, with 10 bases identical to TRBD1. TRBV23-1 is marked as an open reading frame, function uncertain. The CDR3 nucleotides read TGCGCCAGCAGTCAATCAGGGACAGGGGTCTACTACGAGCAGTACTTC. Translation: CASSQSGTGVYYEQYF.